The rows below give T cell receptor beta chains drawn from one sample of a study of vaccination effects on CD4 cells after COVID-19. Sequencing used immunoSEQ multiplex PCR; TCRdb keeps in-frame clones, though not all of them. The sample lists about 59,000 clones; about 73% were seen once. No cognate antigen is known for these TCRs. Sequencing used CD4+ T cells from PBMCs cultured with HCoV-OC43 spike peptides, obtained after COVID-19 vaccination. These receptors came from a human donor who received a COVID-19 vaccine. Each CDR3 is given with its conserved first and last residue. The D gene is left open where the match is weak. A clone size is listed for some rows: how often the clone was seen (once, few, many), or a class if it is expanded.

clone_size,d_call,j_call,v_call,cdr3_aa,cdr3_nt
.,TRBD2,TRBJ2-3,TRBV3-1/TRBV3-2,CASRQLAGGPDTQYF,TGTGCCAGCAGGCAACTAGCGGGGGGGCCAGATACGCAGTATTTT
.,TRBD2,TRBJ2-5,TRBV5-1,CASSLSAGSSGQETQYF,TGCGCCAGCAGCTTGAGTGCGGGCTCTAGCGGCCAAGAGACCCAGTACTTC
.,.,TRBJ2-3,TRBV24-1,CATSVAGAPADTQYF,TGTGCCACCAGTGTGGCGGGGGCGCCCGCAGATACGCAGTATTTT
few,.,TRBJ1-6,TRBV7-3,CASSLGVNSPLHF,TGTGCCAGCAGCTTAGGAGTGAATTCACCCCTCCACTTT
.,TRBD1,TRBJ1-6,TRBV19,CASSTPGQGNSPLHF,TGTGCCAGTAGCACCCCTGGACAGGGAAATTCACCCCTCCACTTT
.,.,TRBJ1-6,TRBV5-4,CASSLPGESPLHF,TGTGCCAGCAGCTTACCAGGGGAATCACCCCTCCACTTT
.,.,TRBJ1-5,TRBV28,CASSSQRYQPQHF,TGTGCCAGCAGTTCCCAGCGATATCAGCCCCAGCATTTT
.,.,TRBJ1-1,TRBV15,CATSRDTTNTEAFF,TGTGCCACCAGCAGAGATACAACCAACACTGAAGCTTTCTTT
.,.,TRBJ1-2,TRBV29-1,CSADQGTGYTF,TGCAGCGCTGACCAAGGGACGGGCTACACCTTC
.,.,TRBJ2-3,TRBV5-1,CASSLVLGADTQYF,TGCGCCAGCAGCTTGGTTCTTGGGGCAGATACGCAGTATTTT
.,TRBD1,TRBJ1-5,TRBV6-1,CASSEGTGMDRPQHF,TGTGCCAGCAGTGAAGGGACAGGGATGGATCGGCCCCAGCATTTT
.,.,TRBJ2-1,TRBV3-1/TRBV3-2,CASSQGGHEQFF,TGTGCCAGCAGCCAGGGAGGACATGAGCAGTTCTTC
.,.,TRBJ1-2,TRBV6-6,CASSEQMAYGYTF,TGTGCCAGCAGCGAACAGATGGCCTATGGCTACACCTTC
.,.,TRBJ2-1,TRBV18,CASSPLTMNSEQFF,TGTGCCAGCTCACCTCTCACTATGAACTCTGAGCAGTTCTTC
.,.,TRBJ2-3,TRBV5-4,CASSSGTIDTQYF,TGTGCCAGCAGCTCAGGGACGATAGATACGCAGTATTTT
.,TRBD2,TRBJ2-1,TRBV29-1,CSLIRTSSHEQFF,TGCAGCCTCATTAGGACTAGCAGTCATGAGCAGTTCTTC
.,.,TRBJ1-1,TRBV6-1,CASSETSGEGEAFF,TGTGCCAGCAGTGAAACTTCTGGGGAGGGGGAAGCTTTCTTT
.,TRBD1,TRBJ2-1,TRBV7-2,CASSLTGTGGDEQFF,TGTGCCAGCAGCTTGACCGGGACAGGCGGAGATGAGCAGTTCTTC
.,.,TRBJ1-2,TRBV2,CASSERGANGYTF,TGTGCCAGCAGTGAACGGGGGGCTAACGGCTACACCTTC
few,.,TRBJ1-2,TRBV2,CASNPPGYTF,TGTGCCAGCAATCCCCCCGGCTACACCTTC
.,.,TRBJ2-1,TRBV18,CASSLLAGMDEQFF,TGTGCCAGCTCACTTCTAGCCGGCATGGATGAGCAGTTCTTC
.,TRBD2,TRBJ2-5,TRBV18,CASSPPTGGSAGTQYF,TGTGCCAGCTCACCACCGACGGGGGGGTCCGCCGGGACCCAGTACTTC
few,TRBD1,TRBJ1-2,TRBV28,CASSFSRQGYGYTF,TGTGCCAGCAGTTTTTCGCGACAGGGGTATGGCTACACCTTC
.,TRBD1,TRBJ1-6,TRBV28,CASSTYGQGNSPLHF,TGTGCCAGCAGTACCTACGGACAGGGTAATTCACCCCTCCACTTT
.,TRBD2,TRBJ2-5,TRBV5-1,CASSQPRLAGGKQETQYF,TGCGCCAGCAGCCAACCCAGACTAGCGGGGGGCAAACAAGAGACCCAGTACTTC
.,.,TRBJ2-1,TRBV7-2,CASSFPSYNEQFF,TGTGCCAGCAGCTTTCCTAGTTACAATGAGCAGTTCTTC
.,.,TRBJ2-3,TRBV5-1,CASRRIQSTDTQYF,TGCGCCAGCAGGCGGATCCAGAGCACAGATACGCAGTATTTT
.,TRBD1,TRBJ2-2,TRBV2,CASRATGATNTGELFF,TGTGCCAGCAGAGCGACAGGGGCGACGAACACCGGGGAGCTGTTTTTT
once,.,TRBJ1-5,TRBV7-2,CASSRLLQPQHF,TGTGCCAGCAGCCGCCTACTTCAGCCCCAGCATTTT
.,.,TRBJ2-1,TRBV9,CASSVRSQGGALEQFF,TGTGCCAGCAGCGTGCGGTCCCAGGGGGGAGCGCTTGAGCAGTTCTTC
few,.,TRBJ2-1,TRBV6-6,CASSWPGGPEEQFF,TGTGCCAGCAGTTGGCCGGGCGGCCCCGAGGAGCAGTTCTTC
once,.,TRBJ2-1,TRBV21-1,CASSVGEKVQFF,TGTGCCAGCAGCGTCGGGGAGAAAGTGCAGTTCTTC
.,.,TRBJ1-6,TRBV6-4,CASSERSRSSYNSPLHF,TGTGCCAGCAGTGAAAGGAGTCGGAGCTCCTATAATTCACCCCTCCACTTT
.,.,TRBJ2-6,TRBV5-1,CASSLPLFGRSSGANVLTF,TGCGCCAGCAGCTTGCCACTTTTCGGCAGAAGCTCTGGGGCCAACGTCCTGACTTTC
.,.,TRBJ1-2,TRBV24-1,CATSDHRASYGYTF,TGTGCCACCAGTGATCACCGGGCGAGCTATGGCTACACCTTC
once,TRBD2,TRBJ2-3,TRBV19,CASSYMSGGATDTQYF,TGTGCCAGTAGTTATATGAGCGGGGGGGCCACAGATACGCAGTATTTT
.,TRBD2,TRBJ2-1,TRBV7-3,CASSPLGGGYNEQFF,TGTGCCAGCAGCCCATTGGGGGGGGGATACAATGAGCAGTTCTTC
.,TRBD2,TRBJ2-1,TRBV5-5,CASSKTSGVSYNEQFF,TGTGCCAGCAGCAAGACTAGCGGGGTTTCCTACAATGAGCAGTTCTTC
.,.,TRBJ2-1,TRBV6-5,CASHSGRSYNEQFF,TGTGCCAGTCATAGCGGCCGCTCCTACAATGAGCAGTTCTTC
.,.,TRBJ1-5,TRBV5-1,CASSATGNRDQPQHF,TGCGCCAGCAGCGCGACCGGGAACCGGGATCAGCCCCAGCATTTT
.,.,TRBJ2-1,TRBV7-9,CASTDENEQFF,TGTGCCAGCACCGACGAGAATGAGCAGTTCTTC
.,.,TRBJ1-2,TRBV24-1,CATSDTREKTGYTF,TGTGCCACCAGTGATACCCGGGAGAAAACGGGCTACACCTTC
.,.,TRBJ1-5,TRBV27,CASSVRGNSNQPQHF,TGTGCCAGCAGTGTACGAGGGAATAGCAATCAGCCCCAGCATTTT
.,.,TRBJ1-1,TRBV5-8,CASPVLGRHGNKHTEAFF,TGTGCCAGCCCTGTTCTTGGCCGTCACGGAAACAAGCACACTGAAGCTTTCTTT
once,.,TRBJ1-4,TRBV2,CASSEQGNEKLFF,TGTGCCAGCAGTGAACAAGGGAATGAAAAACTGTTTTTT
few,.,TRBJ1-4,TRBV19,CATAPQGPEKLFF,TGTGCCACCGCACCCCAGGGTCCGGAAAAACTGTTTTTT
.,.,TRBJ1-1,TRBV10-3,CAISERGTTNTEAFF,TGTGCCATCAGTGAGCGTGGGACAACGAACACTGAAGCTTTCTTT
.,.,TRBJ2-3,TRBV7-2,CASSALQYSVGDTQYF,TGTGCCAGCAGCGCCTTACAATATTCTGTGGGAGATACGCAGTATTTT
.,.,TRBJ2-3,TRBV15,CATSRDRGNTQYF,TGTGCCACCAGCAGAGACCGTGGCAATACGCAGTATTTT
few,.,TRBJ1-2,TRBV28,CANRDAKNYGYTF,TGTGCCAACAGGGACGCTAAGAACTATGGCTACACCTTC
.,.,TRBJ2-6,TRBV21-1,CASSKNGTPSSGANVLTF,TGTGCCAGCAGCAAAAATGGGACACCAAGCTCTGGGGCCAACGTCCTGACTTTC
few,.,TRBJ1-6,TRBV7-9,CASRDLTGTPFVSPLHF,TGTGCCAGCAGGGATCTTACCGGGACACCCTTTGTTTCACCCCTCCACTTT
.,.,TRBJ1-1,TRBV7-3,CASSLQENTEAFF,TGTGCCAGCAGCTTACAGGAAAACACTGAAGCTTTCTTT
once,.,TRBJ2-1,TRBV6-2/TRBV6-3,CASSSGGSVYNEQFF,TGTGCCAGCAGTTCTGGTGGTTCGGTCTACAATGAGCAGTTCTTC
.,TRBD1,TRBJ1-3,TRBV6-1,CASSDPQGGPGNTIYF,TGTGCCAGCAGTGACCCCCAGGGGGGGCCCGGAAACACCATATATTTT